Below are 22 T cell receptor beta chains sequenced from a single sample in a study of OX40 agonist ivuxolimab in advanced cancers. This table comes from immunoSEQ multiplex PCR, and its TCRdb copy is limited to in-frame clones, with some not included. The sample has over 150,000 clones, roughly 94% seen once; the top ten hold approximately 0.32%. Source: CD4+ or CD8+ T cells sorted from blood, taken in a trial of the OX40 agonist ivuxolimab. All receptors come from an adult with an advanced solid tumor such as melanoma, head and neck, liver or kidney cancer.

The chain employs TRBV10-2 and TRBJ1-2; 8 nucleotides match TRBD1. The CDR3 runs 14 residues. Germline V gene lookup returns CDR1 WSHSY and CDR2 SAAADI. The V and J ends lost 6 bases and 5 bases, in that order; junction bases with no gene match: 8. In DNA form, the CDR3 reads TGCGCCAGCAGGGGGGACAGGCTTTCTTATGGCTACACCTTC. The encoded protein is CASRGDRLSYGYTF.

The V call is TRBV4-1, the J call TRBJ2-7, with 11 bases that match TRBD2. The V and J ends lost 1 base and 3 bases, in that order; junction bases with no gene match: 2. This CDR3 spans 15 amino acids. Looked up from germline, CDR1 is MGHRA and CDR2 is YSYEKL. CDR3 residues: CASSQGLAGLYEQYF. CDR3 DNA: TGCGCCAGCAGCCAAGGACTAGCGGGACTCTACGAGCAGTACTTC.

The chain has TRBV11-1 and TRBJ2-2, with 9 bases that match TRBD2. With V trimmed by 3 bases and J by 7 bases, 6 bases remained unmatched. Germline V gene lookup returns CDR1 SGHAT and CDR2 FQDESV (reference sequence). The CDR3 has 15 amino acids. The CDR3 nucleotides are TGTGCCAGCAGCTTCCAGCGGGAGGTTGTCGGGGAGCTGTTTTTT. Translated: CASSFQREVVGELFF.

The rearrangement joins TRBV4-3 to TRBJ1-2; D is perhaps TRBD1 (5 bases). V was trimmed by 0 bases and J by 8 bases, leaving 19 bases between them. From germline, CDR1 is LGHNA and CDR2 YSLEER. The CDR3 totals 16 residues. In DNA, the CDR3 is TGCGCCAGCAGCCAAGAACCGGGGACCTCTCCGGGGGGCTACACCTTC. It specifies CASSQEPGTSPGGYTF.

The CDR3 DNA sequence: TGTGCCAGCAGCCGATTGGGGACTAGCGGGACGCCCTCCTACAATGAGCAGTTCTTC. It translates to CASSRLGTSGTPSYNEQFF. The chain carries TRBV9 and TRBJ2-1; 13 bases align to TRBD2. This CDR3 is 19 amino acids long. CDR1 and CDR2 (germline): SGDLS, YYNGEE. J lost 0 bases, V lost 4 bases, and 10 bases had no gene match.

This sequence joins TRBV5-8 and TRBJ2-4, with TRBD2 matching over 15 bases. The CDR3 runs 19 residues. CDR1 and CDR2 (germline): SGHTS, YDEGEE. Trimming at V came to 4 bases and at J to 0 bases, leaving 8 bases not matched to a gene. The CDR3 is CASSNWTSGGALAKNIQYF. CDR3 nucleotide sequence: TGTGCCAGCAGCAACTGGACTAGCGGGGGGGCCTTAGCCAAAAACATTCAGTACTTC.

This clone showed up just once. V usage is TRBV14 and J usage is TRBJ2-7; tentatively, D is TRBD2 (7 bases). This CDR3 is 13 amino acids long. Trimming took off 3 bases at V and 6 bases at J, with 12 bases between the two ends. Germline CDR1 and CDR2: SGHDN and FVKESK. CDR3 protein: CASSQRGGSEQYF. The CDR3 DNA follows: TGTGCCAGCAGCCAGAGGGGGGGGTCCGAGCAGTACTTC. Variable domain in full (rest from reference TRBV14 and TRBJ2-7): EAGVTQFPSHSVIEKGQTVTLRCDPISGHDNLYWYRRVMGKEIKFLLHFVKESKQDESGMPNNRFLAERTGGTYSTLKVQPAELEDSGVYFCASSQRGGSEQYFGPGTRLTVT.

The rearrangement joins TRBV5-4 to TRBJ2-5; D may be TRBD1 (6 bases). Germline V gene data show CDR1 as SGHNT and CDR2 as YYREEE (reference sequence). The V end was cut by 0 bases, the J end by 5 bases, with 14 bases between. CDR3 length equals 15 residues. CDR3 coding DNA: TGTGCCAGCAGCTTGGTTAAAGGGACATTGGAGACCCAGTACTTC. Amino acid sequence: CASSLVKGTLETQYF. Based on the CDR3 plus reference TRBV5-4 and TRBJ2-5, the full variable domain is ETGVTQSPTHLIKTRGQQVTLRCSSQSGHNTVSWYQQALGQGPQFIFQYYREEENGRGNFPPRFSGLQFPNYSSELNVNALELDDSALYLCASSLVKGTLETQYFGPGTRLLVL.

This chain connects TRBV9 to TRBJ2-5, with D possibly called TRBD1 or TRBD2 (5 bases each). The CDR3 runs to 14 residues. The germline V gene has CDR1 SGDLS and CDR2 YYNGEE. V was trimmed by 0 bases and J by 5 bases, leaving 11 bases between them. The CDR3 here is CASSVGGTGETQYF. CDR3 DNA sequence: TGTGCCAGCAGCGTAGGGGGGACCGGGGAGACCCAGTACTTC.

J is TRBJ2-7 and V is TRBV7-2, with TRBD1 as a possible D gene (5 bases). The CDR3 has 16 residues. The ends were cut back, 1 base at V and 3 bases at J, with 16 bases in the middle. Germline CDR1 is SGHTA and CDR2 is FQGNSA. The DNA of the CDR3 is TGTGCCAGCAGCTTAGGGTCCGGCAGGGCTGGCTACGAGCAGTACTTC. Protein sequence: CASSLGSGRAGYEQYF.

The V call is TRBV10-3, the J call TRBJ2-1; 12 nucleotides line up with TRBD2. The J segment lost 0 bases and the V segment lost 3 bases, leaving 6 bases of the junction unmatched. The CDR3 length is 18 residues. The V gene's germline CDR1 is ENHRY and CDR2 SYGVKD. CDR3 nucleotide sequence: TGTGCCATCAGTGAAAGGACTAGCGGGGCGGTCTCCTACAATGAGCAGTTCTTC. Its protein is CAISERTSGAVSYNEQFF.

The gene calls are TRBV5-1 and TRBJ1-1; D gene uncertain. The CDR3 covers 14 residues. V was shortened by 0 bases and J by 11 bases, with 17 bases between the two germline ends. The V gene's germline CDR1 is SGHRS and CDR2 YFSETQ. CDR3 nucleotides: TGCGCCAGCAGCTTGGCGGAGGGTATAAAGGGCGCTTTCTTT. It codes for CASSLAEGIKGAFF.

The chain employs TRBV10-1 and TRBJ1-5; perhaps TRBD1 as D (5 bases). Germline V gene sequence: CDR1 WNHNN, CDR2 SYGVQD (reference sequence). The length of the CDR3 is 11 residues. CDR3 protein: CAGPSNQPQHF. For the CDR3, the DNA is TGCGCGGGACCTAGCAATCAGCCCCAGCATTTT.

The rearrangement joins TRBV9 to TRBJ2-1, with 8 bases matching TRBD1. Per the germline V gene, CDR1 is SGDLS and CDR2 is YYNGEE. The CDR3 has 14 amino acids. J was trimmed by 6 bases and V by 1 base; bases with no gene match: 3. CDR3 DNA sequence: TGTGCCAGCAGCGTACTACAGGGGGGCAATGAGCAGTTCTTC. It translates to CASSVLQGGNEQFF.

This chain uses TRBV7-9 with TRBJ1-1; tentatively, D is TRBD1 (5 bases). The CDR3 has 13 residues. V gave up 0 bases and J gave up 10 bases, with 12 bases separating them. Germline V CDR1 and CDR2: SEHNR, FQNEAQ (reference sequence). CDR3 region: CASSLAGGRGAFF. The CDR3 nucleotides are TGTGCCAGCAGCTTAGCCGGGGGTAGGGGAGCTTTCTTT.

The rearrangement links TRBV4-3 to TRBJ1-5; D is undetermined. With 0 bases removed from V and 7 bases from J, the gap between germline ends came to 10 bases. Germline CDR1 and CDR2: LGHNA and YSLEER. The CDR3 covers 14 residues. The CDR3 nucleotides are TGCGCCAGCAGCCAAGACTGGGGAGAGCAGCCCCAGCATTTT. It specifies CASSQDWGEQPQHF.

This chain links TRBV9 with TRBJ1-2; 7 bases match TRBD1. From germline, CDR1 is SGDLS and CDR2 YYNGEE. Germline trimming cut 3 bases from V and 4 bases from J; bases unmatched to any gene: 3. The CDR3 is made up of 13 amino acids. The CDR3 coding sequence is TGTGCCAGCAGCGGACAGGGTGTCTATGGCTACACCTTC. Translated, it gives CASSGQGVYGYTF.

This chain connects TRBV5-1 to TRBJ2-1, with D unresolved. This CDR3 spans 12 amino acids. The germline V and J ends were trimmed by 4 bases and 10 bases, with 12 bases remaining between them. Germline V gene lookup returns CDR1 SGHRS and CDR2 YFSETQ. Here the CDR3 DNA reads TGCGCCAGCAGCATAACGACCGGGGAGCAGTTCTTC. It is translated as CASSITTGEQFF.

This sequence joins TRBV7-6 and TRBJ1-5, with TRBD1 as a possible D gene (5 bases). The CDR3 is made up of 16 amino acids. Germline-derived CDR1 and CDR2 are SGHVS and FNYEAQ. V was shortened by 5 bases and J by 5 bases, with 19 bases between the two germline ends. DNA for the CDR3: TGTGCCAGCAGCCGCACCCCTGGGGGTACCTATCAGCCCCAGCATTTT. Protein: CASSRTPGGTYQPQHF.

This rearrangement joins TRBV28 to TRBJ1-3; no firm D call. The V gene's germline CDR1 is MDHEN and CDR2 SYDVKM. V lost 7 bases and J 0 bases, leaving 16 bases between the germline ends. The CDR3 runs 16 residues. DNA of the CDR3: TGTGCCAGCACCTCTGCGCCCAGAGACTCTGGAAACACCATATATTTT. As protein: CASTSAPRDSGNTIYF.

The V and J genes are TRBV7-9 and TRBJ2-7, with 10 positions matching TRBD2. The V and J ends lost 5 bases and 3 bases, in that order; junction bases with no gene match: 4. This CDR3 is 14 amino acids long. The germline V gene has CDR1 SEHNR and CDR2 FQNEAQ (reference sequence). The CDR3 region is CASSPWTSGYEQYF. CDR3 nucleotides: TGTGCCAGCAGCCCTTGGACTAGCGGCTACGAGCAGTACTTC.

V usage is TRBV9 and J usage is TRBJ2-7; D unclear. The germline V gene has CDR1 SGDLS and CDR2 YYNGEE. V lost 0 bases to trimming and J lost 3 bases, with 10 bases between them. The CDR3 extends over 14 amino acids. In DNA, the CDR3 is TGTGCCAGCAGCGTAGCGGGCAGTATCTACGAGCAGTACTTC. Translation: CASSVAGSIYEQYF. Full variable domain (rest looked up from reference TRBV9 and TRBJ2-7): DSGVTQTPKHLITATGQRVTLRCSPRSGDLSVYWYQQSLDQGLQFLIQYYNGEERAKGNILERFSAQQFPDLHSELNLSSLELGDSALYFCASSVAGSIYEQYFGPGTRLTVT.